Below, 11 T cell receptor beta chains from the same sample are listed, as sequenced in a study of blood T cell repertoires in COVID-19 (dated by TCRdb to 2019 to 2021). The library relied on the immunoSEQ multiplex PCR assay. Here the immuneACCESS table is served through TCRdb, limited to in-frame sequences with V and J called. Missing clones are a known gap in these copies; in checked studies unresolved V genes cover under half, and the rest lacks a known reason. Recorded for this sample are 180,000 or so clones; around 82% of them occurred a single time. Approximately 9.4% of the sample is held by the ten biggest clonotypes. Sequenced input: peripheral blood. These receptors were obtained from a woman over 75 with acute or convalescent COVID-19.

This rearrangement joins TRBV30 to TRBJ2-7, with 8 bases lining up with TRBD1. CDR3 length equals 13 residues. Germline CDR1 reads GTSNPN; CDR2 reads SVGIG (reference sequence). V trimming: 6 bases; J trimming: 6 bases; junction bases outside the gene matches: 10. CDR3 DNA: TGTGCCTGCCGAGGGCAGGGGGCGGGCGAGCAGTACTTC. It yields the protein CACRGQGAGEQYF. Full variable domain (remainder filled in from reference TRBV30 and TRBJ2-7): SQTIHQWPATLVQPVGSPLSLECTVEGTSNPNLYWYRQAAGRGLQLLFYSVGIGQISSEVPQNLSASRPQDRQFILSSKKLLLSDSGFYLCACRGQGAGEQYFGPGTRLTVT.

J is TRBJ1-4 and V is TRBV6-5, with unresolved D. There are 14 residues in the CDR3. Trimming shortened V by 5 bases and J by 4 bases, and 11 bases separated the two germline ends. CDR1 and CDR2 (germline): MNHEY, SVGAGI. The CDR3 DNA follows: TGTGCCAGCAGTCCCCGGAGGTATAATGAAAAACTGTTTTTT. Translation: CASSPRRYNEKLFF.

The genes are TRBV27 and TRBJ1-1; D is possibly TRBD1 (5 bases). CDR3 length: 13 amino acids. Trimming left V 1 base short and J 5 bases short, with 8 bases between. Germline values: CDR1 MNHEY, CDR2 SMNVEV (reference sequence). CDR3 coding DNA: TGTGCCAGCAGTTTATGGGGCTGGACTGAAGCTTTCTTT. Translating it yields CASSLWGWTEAFF.

The J gene is TRBJ2-3, the V gene TRBV3-1 (or the pseudogene TRBV3-2), with D unresolved. From germline, CDR1 is LGHDT and CDR2 YNNKEL (reference sequence). The germline V and J ends were trimmed by 4 bases and 0 bases, with 20 bases remaining between them. This CDR3 comprises 18 residues. The CDR3 sequence is CASSPSSSRETSTDTQYF. The CDR3 DNA is TGTGCCAGCAGCCCTTCCTCATCCAGAGAGACTAGCACAGATACGCAGTATTTT.

The gene calls are TRBV5-4 and TRBJ1-2; D uncertain. Between the trimmed V and J ends, which lost 5 bases and 0 bases, there was a span of 11 bases. Germline CDR1 SGHNT, CDR2 YYREEE (reference sequence). The CDR3 spans 14 residues. In nucleotides, the CDR3 is TGTGCCAGCAGACAATCGGAGGCTAACTATGGCTACACCTTC. Translation: CASRQSEANYGYTF.

The V and J genes are TRBV7-8 and TRBJ1-2; no reliable D call. CDR3 size: 13 residues. Looked up from germline, CDR1 is SGHVS and CDR2 is FQNEAQ. Trimming took off 5 bases at V and 10 bases at J, with 17 bases between the two ends. DNA of the CDR3: TGTGCCAGCAGCCCAAGGACCCGGGATGCCTACACCTTC. Translating it yields CASSPRTRDAYTF.

The chain recombines TRBV27 with TRBJ2-1; 8 nucleotides match TRBD1. The V and J ends lost 0 bases and 8 bases, in that order; junction bases with no gene match: 3. This CDR3 contains 14 residues. Germline V gene sequence: CDR1 MNHEY, CDR2 SMNVEV (reference sequence). Here the CDR3 DNA reads TGTGCCAGCAGTTTATCGGACAGGGAGGATGAGCAGTTCTTC. It is translated as CASSLSDREDEQFF.

The chain joins TRBV9 to TRBJ2-2; D uncertain. This CDR3 contains 14 residues. CDR1 is SGDLS and CDR2 is YYNGEE in the germline V gene. The ends were cut back, 4 bases at V and 1 base at J, with 8 bases in the middle. The CDR3 nucleotides are TGTGCCAGCAGCTTCCCCCTGAACACCGGGGAGCTGTTTTTT. Translation gives CASSFPLNTGELFF. Drawing the rest from reference TRBV9 and TRBJ2-2, the complete variable domain is DSGVTQTPKHLITATGQRVTLRCSPRSGDLSVYWYQQSLDQGLQFLIQYYNGEERAKGNILERFSAQQFPDLHSELNLSSLELGDSALYFCASSFPLNTGELFFGEGSRLTVL.

The rearrangement uses TRBV5-1 and TRBJ1-4; D is possibly TRBD1 (5 bases). Trimming took 4 bases from V and 6 from J, leaving 10 bases between them. CDR1 and CDR2 (germline): SGHRS, YFSETQ. CDR3 length: 13 residues. DNA for the CDR3: TGCGCCAGCAGCCCGGACAATGATGAAAAACTGTTTTTT. Its translation: CASSPDNDEKLFF.

The genes are TRBV5-1 and TRBJ2-2; possible D gene TRBD1, 7 bases. V lost 4 bases to trimming and J lost 0 bases, with 13 bases between them. CDR1 and CDR2 (germline): SGHRS, YFSETQ. This CDR3 comprises 16 residues. CDR3 amino acids: CASSRGDSSNTGELFF. For the CDR3, the DNA is TGCGCCAGCAGCCGCGGGGACAGTTCGAACACCGGGGAGCTGTTTTTT.

This chain uses TRBV7-2 with TRBJ2-5; D possibly corresponds to TRBD1 (6 bases). This CDR3 contains 14 residues. Trimming stripped 4 bases from V and 3 bases from J, with 12 bases between. Germline V gives CDR1 SGHTA, CDR2 FQGNSA. The CDR3 nucleotides read TGTGCCAGCAGCTACACACAGGGTAAAGAGACCCAGTACTTC. It codes for CASSYTQGKETQYF.